This TCR beta chain was obtained from a study of T-cell memory formation after mild COVID-19. Whole-study results and caveats: Among CD4+ contracting clones, most were CM and EM, and CD8+ ones EMRA. Detection of some responders pre-infection suggested pre-existing cross-reactive memory T cells participated.

TCRdb re-called the 5' RACE reads with MiXCR, one entry per CDR3 protein. The sample records 300,000 or so distinct CDR3 sequences, about a sixth being singletons. As for this clonotype: The antigen remains unidentified.

The receptor comes from a man younger than 35 who had mild COVID-19 (a few samples of this study predate the infection). Cell type and time point are not known. Source material: PBMCs or a T cell subset sorted from them (not recorded which).

CDR3 sequence: CASSLTGVEPQHF. The CDR3 DNA reads as TGTGCCAGCAGCCTTACAGGCGTGGAGCCCCAGCATTTT. The chain links TRBV5-5 to TRBJ1-5, with a tentative D call TRBD1 (5 bases). Germline loops: CDR1 SGHKS, CDR2 YYEKEE (reference sequence). CDR3 length: 13 amino acids. The germline V and J ends were trimmed by 4 bases and 8 bases, with 13 bases remaining between them.